This T cell receptor beta chain was captured by sequencing in a study of CD8 T cells in Susac syndrome. V was pared by 0 bases and J by 0 bases, with 9 bases of the junction left unmatched. The CDR3 covers 19 residues. The V gene's germline CDR1 is SGHRS and CDR2 YFSETQ. An amount of RNA that ranged from about 0.45 to 1 ug was reverse transcribed with random hexamers. A single record per CDR3 protein comes from TCRdb applying MiXCR to the immunoSEQ multiplex PCR reads. The sample contains approximately 140,000 distinct CDR3 sequences, approximately 96% of which appear only once. V and J are TRBV5-1 and TRBJ1-2, with TRBD1 identical over 12 bases. Specimen: CD4+ T cells from PBMCs. This receptor was obtained from a human donor with multiple sclerosis. In nucleotides, the CDR3 is TGCGCCAGCAGCTTGGCCTTAAGGGACAGGGGGCCGGCTAACTATGGCTACACCTTC. As protein: CASSLALRDRGPANYGYTF.